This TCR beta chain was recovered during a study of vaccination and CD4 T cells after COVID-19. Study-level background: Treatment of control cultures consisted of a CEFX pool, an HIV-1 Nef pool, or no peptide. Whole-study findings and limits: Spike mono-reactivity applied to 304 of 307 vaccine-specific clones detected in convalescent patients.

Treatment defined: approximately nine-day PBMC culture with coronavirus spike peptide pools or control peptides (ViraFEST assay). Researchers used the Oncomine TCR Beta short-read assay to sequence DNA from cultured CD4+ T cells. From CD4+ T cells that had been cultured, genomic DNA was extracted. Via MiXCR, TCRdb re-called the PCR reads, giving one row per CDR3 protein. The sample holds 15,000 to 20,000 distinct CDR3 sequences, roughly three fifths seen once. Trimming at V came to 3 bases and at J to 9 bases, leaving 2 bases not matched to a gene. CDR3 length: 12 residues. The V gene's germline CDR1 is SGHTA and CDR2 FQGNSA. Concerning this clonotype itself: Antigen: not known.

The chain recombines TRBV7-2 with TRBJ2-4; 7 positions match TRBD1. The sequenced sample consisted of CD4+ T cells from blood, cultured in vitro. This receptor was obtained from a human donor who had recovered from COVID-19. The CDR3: CASSFRGSIQYF. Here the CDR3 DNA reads TGTGCCAGCAGCTTCAGGGGGAGCATTCAGTACTTC.